This TCR beta chain appears in the sequencing data of a study (dated by TCRdb to about 2015). Regarding the complete study: The study set out to test whether tumor-infiltrating Tregs in breast cancer get recruited from blood Tregs or are instead converted in situ from other CD4+ T cell subsets. The study at large found these results: The TCR alpha and beta sequences of tumor-infiltrating Tregs showed the greatest overlap with tumor naive CD4+ T cells, followed by blood naive CD4+ T cells. The larger-cohort validation was restricted to a single TCR beta V-J rearrangement rather than whole repertoires. The TCR gene usage of tumor memory CD4+ T cells clustered together with blood and lymph node memory CD4+ cells and with lymph node naive CD4+ cells.

This clonotype was picked up a small number of times. This clone's antigen is unknown. Base qualities are not at hand, and no much larger clone is one base apart. Memory CD4+ T cells were isolated as CD4+CD45RO+CD25- cells. Tregs, naive and memory CD4+ T cells from tumor, blood and ipsilateral draining lymph nodes of 4 or 5 breast cancer patients underwent full-length TCR alpha and beta sequencing. Tumor tissue and lymph nodes obtained from ipsilateral axillary dissection were perfused with PBS, minced and then digested with collagenase I and hyaluronidase. Ficoll density gradient centrifugation was used to isolate mononuclear cells from lymph nodes or from 50 ml of peripheral blood. FACS confirmed that the sorted cell populations were more than 90% pure. Full-length TCR variable regions were amplified by 5' RACE PCR using constant-region reverse primers, and then by semi-nested PCR using Nested Universal Primer A. Using the ReliaPrep RNA Cell Miniprep System, total RNA was extracted, and the SMARTer RACE 5'/3' Kit was then used to reverse transcribe the RNA into 5'RACE-ready cDNA. Multiplex adaptors were used to barcode the full-length TCR alpha and beta libraries, which were then sequenced on an Illumina MiSeq. The authors processed their data as follows. For each of nine subset-tissue groups, sequencing data from the five patients were pooled, and the groups were then compared using unsupervised clustering of TCR gene usage. The Morisita-Horn index was used to calculate repertoire similarity, with shared sequences weighted according to their contribution to each repertoire. The public sequencing data were trimmed at Q25 with fastp and processed into clonotypes with MiXCR by TCRdb, which kept only in-frame beta chains. A single entry per CDR3 protein holds the most common genes and DNA from its merged rows. These V and J calls rely on TCRdb rather than the paper's analysis. This sample comprises roughly 69,000 distinct CDR3 sequences, about 22% of them detected only once. The leading ten clones occupy just under 3% of the sample.

The sequencing sample was made of memory CD4+ T cells sorted from a lymph node. The cell subset or site label for this specimen denotes: memory CD4+ T cells, CD4+CD45RO+CD25-. The clonotype was recovered from a female donor with breast cancer.

For the CDR3, the sequence is CASSVAERGQETQYF. The bases read TGTGCCAGCAGCGTAGCAGAAAGGGGGCAAGAGACCCAGTACTTC. The receptor chain draws on TRBV9 and TRBJ2-5; TRBD1 is a weak D gene call, 6 bases matching. The germline V gene supplies CDR1 SGDLS and CDR2 YYNGEE. The CDR3 runs 15 amino acids, cysteine and phenylalanine included. The read is trimmed to its CDR3 DNA, 45 bases read in frame from base 1. Trimming takes 0 bases from V and 2 bases from J, and the germline ends sit 11 bases apart.